This TCR beta chain was retrieved from a study of T cells after yellow fever vaccination. The study's findings and limits: Researchers cautioned that FACS-sorted repertoires could harbor abundant clonotypes contaminating from the bulk population. Researchers report a weaker secondary response that nonetheless peaked faster, day 5 versus 15. The appearance of a small share of clonotypes in both CD4 and CD8 compartments was observed.

With regard to this clonotype: Its antigen is unidentified.

The CDR3 runs to 13 residues. V lost 6 bases, J lost 8 bases, and 13 bases lay in between. It was through 5'RACE template switching that TCR cDNA was made, with a universal primer site and UMIs added. TCRdb used MiXCR to reprocess the 5' RACE reads, holding one entry per CDR3 protein. The repertoire holds about 550,000 distinct CDR3 sequences, roughly a fifth seen once, with 14% in the top ten. This rearrangement joins TRBV12-3 or TRBV12-4 to TRBJ1-4; D not certain. This receptor was identified in a man younger than 45 who received the YFV17D yellow fever vaccine. The sample was PBMCs, taken 15 days after the yellow fever booster vaccination. CDR3 protein: CASSYLGREKLFF. CDR3 DNA: TGTGCCAGCAGCTATTTAGGACGGGAAAAACTGTTTTTT.